This TCR beta chain was identified in a study of T cell repertoires in cytomegalovirus infection (dated by TCRdb to about 2019). About the investigation overall: The HLA type of each donor mattered for the analysis, because public TCR beta signatures pointed to carriage of CMV infection along with the matching HLA type. Summary of the overall study and its limitations: In both this cohort and an independent roughly 330-donor cohort, the cumulative frequency of public TCR beta family members distinguished carriers of CMV infection plus the relevant HLA type. In the ex vivo response, HLA-C-restricted CMV-specific TCR beta clonotypes were dominant, and in two of eight donors the single most frequent clonotype came from this HLA-C-restricted group.

As concerns this clonotype: No antigen is known for it. No qualities accompany the bases; no much larger clone lies one base away.

Reads for this sample came from an Illumina HiSeq 1500. TCRdb trimmed the raw reads at Q25, called clones with MiXCR and kept productive beta chains. Rows are unified per CDR3 protein, each entry keeping the most common DNA and genes. The sample table records hundreds of thousands of distinct CDR3 sequences; more than 20% of these occur just once. The ten largest clones add up to 7.5% to 9% of the sample. Sequencing used CD8+ T cells from PBMCs. This clonotype originated in a human donor in good health (CMV status not recorded). Some clones in this sample may be carry-over from other donors' samples.

The CDR3: CSVPRGTISGYTF. The nucleotide sequence reads TGCAGCGTCCCAAGAGGGACAATATCTGGCTACACCTTC. In this chain, TRBV29-1 is recombined with TRBJ1-2, and the D gene may be TRBD1, 6 bases matching. Spanning cysteine to phenylalanine, the CDR3 consists of 13 amino acids. Just the 39-base CDR3 DNA is kept, in frame starting at base 1. Trimming at the junction amounts to 6 bases on V and 7 bases on J, and the germline ends lie 18 bases apart. The germline V gene specifies SQVTM as CDR1 and ANQGSEA as CDR2. Extended through the reference TRBV29-1 and TRBJ1-2 proteins, this CDR3 yields the full variable domain: SAVISQKPSRDICQRGTSLTIQCQVDSQVTMMFWYRQQPGQSLTLIATANQGSEATYESGFVIDKFPISRPNLTFSTLTVSNMSPEDSSIYLCSVPRGTISGYTFGSGTRLTVV.